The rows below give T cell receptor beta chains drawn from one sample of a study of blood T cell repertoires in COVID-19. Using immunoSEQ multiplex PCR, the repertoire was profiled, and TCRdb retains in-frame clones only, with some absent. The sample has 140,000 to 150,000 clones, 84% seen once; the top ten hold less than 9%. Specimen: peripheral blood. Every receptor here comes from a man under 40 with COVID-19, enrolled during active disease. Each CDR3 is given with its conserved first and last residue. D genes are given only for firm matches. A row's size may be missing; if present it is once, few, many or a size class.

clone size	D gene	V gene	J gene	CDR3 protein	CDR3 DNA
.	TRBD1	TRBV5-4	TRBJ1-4	CASSTGQGKVFEKLFF	TGTGCCAGCAGCACAGGACAGGGGAAGGTTTTTGAAAAACTGTTTTTT
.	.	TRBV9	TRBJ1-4	CASSVENRVDEKLFF	TGTGCCAGCAGCGTAGAAAACAGAGTTGATGAAAAACTGTTTTTT
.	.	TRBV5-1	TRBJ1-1	CASSLGALTEAFF	TGCGCCAGCAGCTTAGGGGCCTTGACTGAAGCTTTCTTT
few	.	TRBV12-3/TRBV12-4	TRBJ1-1	CASSLRQGAFF	TGTGCCAGCAGTTTACGGCAGGGGGCTTTCTTT
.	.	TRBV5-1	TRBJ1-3	CASTSGASGNTIYF	TGCGCCAGCACCTCAGGGGCCTCTGGAAACACCATATATTTT
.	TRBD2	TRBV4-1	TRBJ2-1	CASRSTSGRSLGEQFF	TGCGCCAGCAGGTCTACTAGCGGGAGGTCTTTGGGTGAGCAGTTCTTC
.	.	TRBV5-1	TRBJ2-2	CASSQTPTWTGMSGELFF	TGCGCCAGCAGCCAGACCCCAACATGGACCGGGATGAGCGGGGAGCTGTTTTTT
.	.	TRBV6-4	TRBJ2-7	CASSDSLFAEVTYEQYF	TGTGCCAGCAGTGACTCACTATTCGCAGAAGTAACCTACGAGCAGTACTTC
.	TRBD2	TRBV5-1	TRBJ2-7	CASSLGTSGVVYEQYF	TGCGCCAGCAGCCTCGGGACTAGCGGGGTAGTATACGAGCAGTACTTC
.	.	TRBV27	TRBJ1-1	CASQNLAATGSTEAFF	TGTGCCAGTCAGAACCTTGCAGCCACGGGAAGCACTGAAGCTTTCTTT
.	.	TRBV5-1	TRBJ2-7	CASSLATGNYEQYF	TGCGCCAGCAGCTTGGCTACAGGGAACTACGAGCAGTACTTC
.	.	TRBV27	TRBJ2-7	CASRGRVHEQYF	TGTGCCAGCAGGGGCAGGGTCCACGAGCAGTACTTC
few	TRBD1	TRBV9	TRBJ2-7	CASSPLGQGAHEQYF	TGTGCCAGCAGCCCCTTAGGACAGGGCGCCCACGAGCAGTACTTC
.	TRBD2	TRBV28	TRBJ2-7	CASTSSGGGAYEQYF	TGTGCCAGCACCTCCTCGGGAGGGGGAGCCTACGAGCAGTACTTC
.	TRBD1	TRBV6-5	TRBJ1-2	CASSQTGNYGYTF	TGTGCCAGCAGTCAGACAGGGAACTATGGCTACACCTTC
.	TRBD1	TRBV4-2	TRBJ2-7	CASSQDGRGYEQYF	TGTGCCAGCAGCCAAGATGGCAGGGGGTACGAGCAGTACTTC
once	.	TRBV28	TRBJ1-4	CASSSVAGWEKLFF	TGTGCCAGCAGTTCGGTGGCAGGGTGGGAAAAACTGTTTTTT
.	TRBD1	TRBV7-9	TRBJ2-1	CASSLFVGGELQFF	TGTGCCAGCAGCTTATTTGTAGGGGGCGAATTGCAGTTCTTC
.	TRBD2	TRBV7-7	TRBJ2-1	CASSLVREGGEQFF	TGTGCTAGCAGCTTAGTGCGGGAGGGGGGTGAGCAGTTCTTC
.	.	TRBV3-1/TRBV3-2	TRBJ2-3	CASSVMSSFSTDTQYF	TGTGCCAGCAGCGTGATGTCTAGTTTTTCCACAGATACGCAGTATTTT
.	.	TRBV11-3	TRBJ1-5	CASSLGRGVSNQPQHF	TGTGCCAGCAGCTTAGGACGGGGAGTAAGCAATCAGCCCCAGCATTTT
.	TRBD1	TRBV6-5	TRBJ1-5	CASSSRRTGGNQPQHF	TGTGCCAGCAGTTCCCGACGGACAGGGGGGAATCAGCCCCAGCATTTT
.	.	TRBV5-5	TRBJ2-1	CASSLGTGSYNEQFF	TGTGCCAGCAGCTTGGGCACCGGCTCCTACAATGAGCAGTTCTTC
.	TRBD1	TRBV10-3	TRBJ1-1	CAISTRTGMNTEAFF	TGTGCCATCAGTACCCGGACAGGGATGAACACTGAAGCTTTCTTT
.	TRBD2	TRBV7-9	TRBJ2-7	CASSPGLAGGDEQYF	TGTGCCAGCAGCCCCGGACTAGCGGGAGGCGACGAGCAGTACTTC
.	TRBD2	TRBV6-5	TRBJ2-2	CASSSQSGSRNGELFF	TGTGCCAGCAGTTCCCAGAGCGGGAGCAGGAACGGGGAGCTGTTTTTT
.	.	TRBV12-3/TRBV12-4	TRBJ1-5	CASRNSGDQPQHF	TGTGCCAGCAGAAACAGCGGAGATCAGCCCCAGCATTTT
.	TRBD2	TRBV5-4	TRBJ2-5	CASSSPGSGRPQETQYF	TGTGCCAGCAGCTCTCCGGGTAGCGGGAGGCCTCAAGAGACCCAGTACTTC
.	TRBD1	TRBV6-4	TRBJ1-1	CASRIDRGNTEAFF	TGTGCCAGCAGGATAGACAGGGGGAACACTGAAGCTTTCTTT
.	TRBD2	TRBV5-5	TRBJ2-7	CASSLTFGRAGYEQYF	TGTGCCAGCAGCCTCACCTTTGGGAGGGCCGGCTACGAGCAGTACTTC
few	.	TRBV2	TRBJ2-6	CASSDQGRFSGANVLTF	TGTGCCAGCAGTGATCAGGGGAGATTCTCTGGGGCCAACGTCCTGACTTTC
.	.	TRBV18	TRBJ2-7	CASSPLSGYEQYF	TGTGCCAGCTCACCACTCTCAGGATACGAGCAGTACTTC
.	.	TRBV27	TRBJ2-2	CASSFFRETGSGELFF	TGTGCCAGCAGTTTCTTTAGGGAAACCGGGAGCGGGGAGCTGTTTTTT
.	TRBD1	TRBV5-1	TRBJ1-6	CASSSGTGGRPLHF	TGCGCCAGCAGTAGCGGGACAGGGGGGAGACCCCTCCACTTT
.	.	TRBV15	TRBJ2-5	CATSRVEETQYF	TGTGCCACCAGCCGGGTCGAAGAGACCCAGTACTTC
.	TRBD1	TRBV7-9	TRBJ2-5	CASSSWDRQETQYF	TGTGCCAGCAGCTCATGGGACAGACAAGAGACCCAGTACTTC
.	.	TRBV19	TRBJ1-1	CASSTEEGTEAFF	TGTGCCAGTAGCACCGAGGAGGGCACTGAAGCTTTCTTT
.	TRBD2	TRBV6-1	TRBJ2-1	CASSAEGLAGVGEQFF	TGTGCCAGCAGTGCCGAGGGACTAGCGGGAGTCGGTGAGCAGTTCTTC
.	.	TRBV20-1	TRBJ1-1	CSASPGMNAFF	TGCAGTGCTTCGCCAGGGATGAATGCTTTCTTT
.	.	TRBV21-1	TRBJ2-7	CASSSPKAGSGEQYF	TGTGCCAGCAGCTCCCCTAAGGCTGGTTCAGGCGAGCAGTACTTC
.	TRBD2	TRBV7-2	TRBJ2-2	CASSQILAGNTGELFF	TGTGCCAGCAGCCAAATACTAGCGGGGAACACCGGGGAGCTGTTTTTT
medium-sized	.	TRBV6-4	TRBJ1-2	CASSDGTNYGYTF	TGTGCCAGCAGTGACGGGACAAACTATGGCTACACCTTC
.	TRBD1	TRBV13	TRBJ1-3	CASSSRGRLGNTIYF	TGTGCCAGCAGCTCCAGGGGGCGTTTAGGAAACACCATATATTTT
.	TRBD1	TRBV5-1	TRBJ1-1	CASSPGQGTNTEAFF	TGCGCCAGCAGCCCGGGACAGGGAACGAACACTGAAGCTTTCTTT
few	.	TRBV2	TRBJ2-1	CASSLEGSWAKGQFF	TGTGCCAGCAGTTTGGAGGGGTCCTGGGCAAAAGGGCAGTTCTTC
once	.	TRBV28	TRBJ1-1	CASRSIEAFF	TGTGCCAGCAGGTCCATAGAGGCTTTCTTT
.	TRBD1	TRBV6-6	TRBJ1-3	CASSLARGLGNTIYF	TGTGCCAGCAGCCTAGCCAGGGGGCTTGGAAACACCATATATTTT
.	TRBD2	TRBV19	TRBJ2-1	CASRGLAGVSRYNEQFF	TGTGCCAGCAGGGGACTAGCGGGAGTTTCGCGTTACAATGAGCAGTTCTTC
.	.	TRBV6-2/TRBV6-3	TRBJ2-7	CASSYAQGYEQYF	TGTGCCAGCAGTTACGCCCAGGGATACGAGCAGTACTTC
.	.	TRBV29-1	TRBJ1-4	CSVSGMDSNEKLFF	TGCAGCGTTAGCGGTATGGACAGTAATGAAAAACTGTTTTTT
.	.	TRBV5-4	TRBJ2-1	CASSLTSGNEQFF	TGTGCCAGCAGCTTGACCTCCGGGAATGAGCAGTTCTTC
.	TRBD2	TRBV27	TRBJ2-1	CASGRLAGSSNEQFF	TGTGCCAGCGGACGACTAGCGGGTTCTAGCAATGAGCAGTTCTTC
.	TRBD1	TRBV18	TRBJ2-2	CASSPGQVAGELFF	TGTGCCAGCTCACCGGGACAGGTTGCCGGGGAGCTGTTTTTT
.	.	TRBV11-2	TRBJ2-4	CASSPQKNIQYF	TGTGCCAGCAGCCCACAGAAAAACATTCAGTACTTC
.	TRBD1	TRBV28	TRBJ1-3	CASSKGQYSGNTIYF	TGTGCCAGCAGTAAGGGACAGTACTCTGGAAACACCATATATTTT